This TCR beta chain is from a study of cytomegalovirus exposure and HLA in healthy donors. Study-wide results and limits: Accurate predictions that matched the HLA-A and HLA-B alleles of most subjects were reportedly made from TCR beta sequences.

Amplification used 60 Vbeta primers and 13 Jbeta primers. Sequenced by immunoSEQ multiplex PCR; TCRdb stores in-frame clones only, minus some. The table has tens of thousands of clones, roughly 79% seen once; the top ten hold approximately 9.4%. Unmatched junction bases numbered 10, after V lost 0 bases and J lost 5 bases. The CDR3 length is 16 residues. In germline, CDR1 is SGDLS, CDR2 YYNGEE. As concerns this clone: Its antigen is not known.

The chain is built from TRBV9 and TRBJ2-5; 7 bases are a match to TRBD2. This TCR was sampled from a woman aged 40 to 50 in good health and CMV-seronegative. Sequences were obtained from PBMCs. The CDR3 bases are TGTGCCAGCAGCGTAGGGGTGGGGGAGGGAGGCGAGACCCAGTACTTC. It encodes CASSVGVGEGGETQYF.